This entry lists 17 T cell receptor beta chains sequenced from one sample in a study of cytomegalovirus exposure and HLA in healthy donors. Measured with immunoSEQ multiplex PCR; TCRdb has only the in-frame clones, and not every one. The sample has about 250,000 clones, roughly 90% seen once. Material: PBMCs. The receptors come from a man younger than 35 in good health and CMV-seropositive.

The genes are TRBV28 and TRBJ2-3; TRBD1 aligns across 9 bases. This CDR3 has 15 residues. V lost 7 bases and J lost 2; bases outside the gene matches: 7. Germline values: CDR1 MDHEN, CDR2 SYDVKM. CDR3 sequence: CASNPGTGLTDTQYF. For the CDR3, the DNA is TGTGCCAGCAACCCCGGGACAGGGCTCACAGATACGCAGTATTTT. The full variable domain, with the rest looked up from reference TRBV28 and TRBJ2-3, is DVKVTQSSRYLVKRTGEKVFLECVQDMDHENMFWYRQDPGLGLRLIYFSYDVKMKEKGDIPEGYSVSREKKERFSLILESASTNQTSMYLCASNPGTGLTDTQYFGPGTRLTVL.

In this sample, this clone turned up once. The CDR3 loop reads CASSLAWTGNTEAFF. For the CDR3, the DNA is TGTGCCAGCAGCTTAGCTTGGACAGGGAACACTGAAGCTTTCTTT. The chain combines TRBV7-8 with TRBJ1-1; 7 positions agree with TRBD1. With V trimmed by 0 bases and J by 1 base, 2 bases remained unmatched. CDR1 SGHVS and CDR2 FQNEAQ come from the germline V gene. The CDR3 has 15 amino acids.

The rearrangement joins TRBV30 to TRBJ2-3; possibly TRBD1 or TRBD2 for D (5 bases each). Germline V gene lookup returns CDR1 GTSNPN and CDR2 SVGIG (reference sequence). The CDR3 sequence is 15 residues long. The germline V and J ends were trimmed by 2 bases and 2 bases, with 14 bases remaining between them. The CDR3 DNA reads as TGTGCCTGGAGTAGCCCAGGGAGTCTCACAGATACGCAGTATTTT. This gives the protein CAWSSPGSLTDTQYF.

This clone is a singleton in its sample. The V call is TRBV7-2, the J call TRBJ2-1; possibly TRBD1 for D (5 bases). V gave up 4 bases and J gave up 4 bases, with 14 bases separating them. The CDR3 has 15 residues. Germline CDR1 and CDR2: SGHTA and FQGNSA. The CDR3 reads CASSWGSAAYNEQFF. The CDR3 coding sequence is TGTGCCAGCAGCTGGGGCTCGGCGGCGTACAATGAGCAGTTCTTC.

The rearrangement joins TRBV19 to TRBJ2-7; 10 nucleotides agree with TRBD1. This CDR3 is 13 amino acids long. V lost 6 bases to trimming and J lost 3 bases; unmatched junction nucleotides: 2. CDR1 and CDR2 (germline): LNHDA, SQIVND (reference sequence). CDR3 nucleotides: TGTGCCAGTAGGGACAGGGGGAGCTACGAGCAGTACTTC. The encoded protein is CASRDRGSYEQYF.

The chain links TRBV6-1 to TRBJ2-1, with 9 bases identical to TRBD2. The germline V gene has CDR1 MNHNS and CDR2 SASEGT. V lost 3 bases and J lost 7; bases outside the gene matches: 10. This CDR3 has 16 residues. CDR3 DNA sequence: TGTGCCAGCAGTGAGTCTGCGGGAGGGGGCGGGAATGAGCAGTTCTTC. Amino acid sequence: CASSESAGGGGNEQFF.

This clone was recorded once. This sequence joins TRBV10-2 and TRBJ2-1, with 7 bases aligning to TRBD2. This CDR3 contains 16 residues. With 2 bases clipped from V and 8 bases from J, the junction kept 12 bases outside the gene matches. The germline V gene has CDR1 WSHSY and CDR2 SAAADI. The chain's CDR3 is CASSEGGRGRGHEQFF. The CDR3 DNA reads TGCGCCAGCAGTGAGGGGGGTCGTGGGAGGGGCCATGAGCAGTTCTTC.

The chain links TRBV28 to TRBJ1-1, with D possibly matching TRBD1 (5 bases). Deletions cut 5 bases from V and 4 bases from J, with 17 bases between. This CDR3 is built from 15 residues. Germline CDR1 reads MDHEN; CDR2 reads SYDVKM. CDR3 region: CASSGPGGRGTEAFF. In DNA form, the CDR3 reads TGTGCCAGCAGTGGCCCGGGGGGAAGAGGCACTGAAGCTTTCTTT.

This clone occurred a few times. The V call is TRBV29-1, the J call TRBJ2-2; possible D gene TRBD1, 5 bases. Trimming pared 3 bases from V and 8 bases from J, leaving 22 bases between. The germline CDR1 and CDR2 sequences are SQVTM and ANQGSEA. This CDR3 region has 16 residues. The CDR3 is CSVDNRDPGRDGELFF. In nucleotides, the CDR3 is TGCAGCGTTGATAATAGAGATCCAGGCAGGGATGGGGAGCTGTTTTTT.

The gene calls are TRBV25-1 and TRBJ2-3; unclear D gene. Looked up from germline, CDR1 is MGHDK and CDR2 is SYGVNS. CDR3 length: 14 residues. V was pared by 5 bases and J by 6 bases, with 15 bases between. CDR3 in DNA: TGTGCCAGCAGTCCCTATCTTGCTGACGATACGCAGTATTTT. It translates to CASSPYLADDTQYF.

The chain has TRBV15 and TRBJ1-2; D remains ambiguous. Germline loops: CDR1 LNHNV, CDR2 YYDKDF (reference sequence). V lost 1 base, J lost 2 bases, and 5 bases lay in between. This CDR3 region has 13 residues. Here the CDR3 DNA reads TGTGCCACCAGCAGAGTCCAAAACTATGGCTACACCTTC. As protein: CATSRVQNYGYTF. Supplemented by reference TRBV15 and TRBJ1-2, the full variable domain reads DAMVIQNPRYQVTQFGKPVTLSCSQTLNHNVMYWYQQKSSQAPKLLFHYYDKDFNNEADTPDNFQSRRPNTSFCFLDIRSPGLGDTAMYLCATSRVQNYGYTFGSGTRLTVV.

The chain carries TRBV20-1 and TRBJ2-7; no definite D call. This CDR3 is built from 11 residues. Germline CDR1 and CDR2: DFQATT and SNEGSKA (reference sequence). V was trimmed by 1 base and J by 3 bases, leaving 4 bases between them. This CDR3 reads CSARGNYEQYF. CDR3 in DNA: TGCAGTGCTAGAGGCAACTACGAGCAGTACTTC.

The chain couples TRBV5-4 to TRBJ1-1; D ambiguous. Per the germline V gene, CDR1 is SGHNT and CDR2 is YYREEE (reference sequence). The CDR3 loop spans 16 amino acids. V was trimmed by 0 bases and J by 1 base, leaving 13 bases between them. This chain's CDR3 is CASSLGQRVGNTEAFF. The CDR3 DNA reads TGTGCCAGCAGCTTGGGCCAGAGGGTGGGGAACACTGAAGCTTTCTTT. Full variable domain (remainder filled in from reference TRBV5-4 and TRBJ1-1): ETGVTQSPTHLIKTRGQQVTLRCSSQSGHNTVSWYQQALGQGPQFIFQYYREEENGRGNFPPRFSGLQFPNYSSELNVNALELDDSALYLCASSLGQRVGNTEAFFGQGTRLTVV.

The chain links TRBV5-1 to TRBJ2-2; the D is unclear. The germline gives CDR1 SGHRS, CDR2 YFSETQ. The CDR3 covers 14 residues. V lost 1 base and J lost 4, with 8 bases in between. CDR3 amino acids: CASSLMTTTGELFF. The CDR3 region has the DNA TGCGCCAGCAGCTTGATGACAACCACCGGGGAGCTGTTTTTT.

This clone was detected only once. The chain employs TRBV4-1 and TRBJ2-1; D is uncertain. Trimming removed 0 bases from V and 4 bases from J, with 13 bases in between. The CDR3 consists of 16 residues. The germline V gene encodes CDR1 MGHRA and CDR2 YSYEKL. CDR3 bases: TGCGCCAGCAGCCAAGATAAGGAATACACTTACAATGAGCAGTTCTTC. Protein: CASSQDKEYTYNEQFF.

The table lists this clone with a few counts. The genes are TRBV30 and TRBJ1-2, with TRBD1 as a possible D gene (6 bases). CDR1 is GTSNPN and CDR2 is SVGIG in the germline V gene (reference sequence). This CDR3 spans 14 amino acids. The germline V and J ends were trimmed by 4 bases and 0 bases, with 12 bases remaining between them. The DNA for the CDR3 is TGTGCCTGGACACCGGGACACTCTAACTATGGCTACACCTTC. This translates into CAWTPGHSNYGYTF.

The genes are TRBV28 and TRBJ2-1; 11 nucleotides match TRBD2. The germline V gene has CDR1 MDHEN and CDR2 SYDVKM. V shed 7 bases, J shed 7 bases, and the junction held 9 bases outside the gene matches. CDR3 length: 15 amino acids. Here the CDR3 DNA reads TGTGCCAGCACCCAGACTAGCGGGAAGGGTAATGAGCAGTTCTTC. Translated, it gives CASTQTSGKGNEQFF.